One sample yielded the 11 T cell receptor beta chains listed below, sequenced in a study of T cells in Graves' hyperthyroidism and ophthalmopathy. It was RNA transcripts that yielded the amplified TCR beta CDR3 regions. HTBI primers were employed in a first-round RT-PCR of the TCR CDR3. One entry per CDR3 protein results from TCRdb running MiXCR on the multiplex PCR reads. The data contain approximately 620,000 distinct CDR3 sequences, 11% to 15% of them singletons. Sequenced: blood. Source of these receptors: a woman in her twenties or thirties with Graves' hyperthyroidism that later progressed to Graves' ophthalmopathy.

This clonotype showed up many times. V and J are TRBV10-3 and TRBJ1-1; TRBD1 is a possible D gene (5 bases). Germline V gene lookup returns CDR1 ENHRY and CDR2 SYGVKD. This CDR3 is 13 amino acids long. The V and J ends lost 6 bases and 1 base respectively, with 9 bases between them. CDR3 DNA sequence: TGTGCCATCAGAGGGGCCACGAACACTGAAGCTTTCTTT. Its translation is CAIRGATNTEAFF.

This clonotype was seen only a few times. The rearrangement links TRBV7-3 to TRBJ1-5; D is unclear. V was shortened by 1 base and J by 6 bases, with 7 bases between the two germline ends. The CDR3 totals 13 residues. Germline V gene lookup returns CDR1 SGHTA and CDR2 FQGTGA. The CDR3 DNA is TGTGCCAGCAGCTTAAAACACACTCAGCCCCAGCATTTT. It specifies CASSLKHTQPQHF.

The V call is TRBV13, the J call TRBJ2-3; D unresolved. The CDR3 covers 13 residues. Trimming cost V 5 bases and J 1 base, with 7 bases left between them. Germline V gene sequence: CDR1 PRHDT, CDR2 FYEKMQ (reference sequence). CDR3 residues: CASSPPRTDTQYF. The CDR3 coding sequence is TGTGCCAGCAGCCCCCCCCGCACAGATACGCAGTATTTT.

This clonotype was counted at least ten times. This rearrangement joins TRBV11-1 to TRBJ2-7; the D gene could be TRBD1 or TRBD2 (5 bases each). Germline assignment: CDR1 SGHAT and CDR2 FQDESV (reference sequence). V gave up 5 bases and J gave up 0 bases, with 14 bases separating them. The CDR3 sequence is 15 residues long. The CDR3 loop is CASSTTGTDSYEQYF. CDR3 nucleotide sequence: TGTGCCAGCAGCACAACCGGGACCGACTCCTACGAGCAGTACTTC.

Comment on this clonotype: A read error may produce the germline difference seen at one junction end. CDR3 coding DNA: TGTGCCAGCAGCTTGGGGACAGATCCCCACTTC. This gives the protein CASSLGTDPHF. The chain carries TRBV7-9 and TRBJ2-5, with 7 bases matching TRBD1. From germline, CDR1 is SEHNR and CDR2 FQNEAQ (reference sequence). The CDR3 covers 11 residues.

This clonotype was counted many times. CDR3 coding DNA: TGTGCCAGCAGTTTTGGGGGGGGCAGCTCCTATAATTCACCCCTCCACTTT. Protein sequence: CASSFGGGSSYNSPLHF. V and J are TRBV27 and TRBJ1-6, with D possibly matching TRBD1 (6 bases). Germline loops: CDR1 MNHEY, CDR2 SMNVEV (reference sequence). This CDR3 is built from 17 residues. V dropped 3 bases and J dropped 0 bases, with 12 bases sitting between them.

This clonotype was counted many times. V is TRBV12-3 or TRBV12-4 and J is TRBJ2-7; the match to TRBD2 covers 9 bases. Losses at the gene ends were 4 bases for V and 4 bases for J; bases not matched to a gene: 11. CDR3 length equals 16 residues. Here the CDR3 reads CASSYVGSGSWYEQYF. The CDR3 bases are TGTGCCAGCAGTTACGTAGGTAGCGGGAGTTGGTACGAGCAGTACTTC.

This clonotype showed up many times. This sequence joins TRBV27 and TRBJ1-1; TRBD1 matches at 7 bases. Unmatched junction bases numbered 5, after V lost 4 bases and J lost 0 bases. This CDR3 spans 15 amino acids. CDR1 MNHEY and CDR2 SMNVEV come from the germline V gene (reference sequence). The CDR3 spells CASSSQGTVNTEAFF. CDR3 DNA: TGTGCCAGCAGTTCACAGGGGACGGTGAACACTGAAGCTTTCTTT.

A word on this clonotype: The CDR3 does not close with the conserved phenylalanine or tryptophan, likely indicating a read error. The DNA is omitted, as the CDR3 cannot be located on it reliably, and the CDR3 follows TCRdb's listing. The genes are TRBV11-3 and TRBJ2-3; the tabulated D call, TRBD1, remains unverified against the DNA. Germline CDR1 SGHNT, CDR2 YENEEA. The CDR3 is 15 amino acids in total, end residues counted. This CDR3 is CASRDRDTNTDTQYL.

This chain connects TRBV29-1 to TRBJ2-1; the D gene is possibly TRBD1 (5 bases). Trimming stripped 5 bases from V and 4 bases from J, with 9 bases between. The CDR3 runs to 12 residues. Germline CDR1 SQVTM, CDR2 ANQGSEA. Written as DNA, the CDR3 is TGCAGCGTTTCACAGGAATACAATGAGCAGTTCTTC. This encodes CSVSQEYNEQFF.

On this clonotype: Since a much larger clone is just one base distant, this may be a read error. No conserved phenylalanine or tryptophan is present at the end of the CDR3, so a read error is the likely explanation. The chain recombines TRBV20-1 with TRBJ1-1; D is unclear. Germline V CDR1 and CDR2: DFQATT, SNEGSKA (reference sequence). Trimming cost V 7 bases and J 1 base, with 7 bases left between them. CDR3 length equals 11 residues. The CDR3 region is CSGVGNTEAFV. The CDR3, as DNA: TGCAGTGGAGTGGGGAACACTGAAGCTTTCGTT.